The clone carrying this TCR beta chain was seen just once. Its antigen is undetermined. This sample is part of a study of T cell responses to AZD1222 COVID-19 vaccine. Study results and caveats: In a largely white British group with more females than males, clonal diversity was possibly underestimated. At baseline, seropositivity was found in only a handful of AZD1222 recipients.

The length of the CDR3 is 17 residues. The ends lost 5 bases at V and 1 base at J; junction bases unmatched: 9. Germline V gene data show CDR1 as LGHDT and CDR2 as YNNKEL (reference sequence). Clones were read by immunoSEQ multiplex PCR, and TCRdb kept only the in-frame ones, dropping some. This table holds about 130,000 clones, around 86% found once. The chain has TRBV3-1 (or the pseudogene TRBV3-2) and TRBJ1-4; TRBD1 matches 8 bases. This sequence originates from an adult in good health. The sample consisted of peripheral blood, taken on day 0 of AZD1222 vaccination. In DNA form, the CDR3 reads TGTGCCAGCAGCGCTGGGCAGGGGGCCGTAACTAATGAAAAACTGTTTTTT. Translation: CASSAGQGAVTNEKLFF.